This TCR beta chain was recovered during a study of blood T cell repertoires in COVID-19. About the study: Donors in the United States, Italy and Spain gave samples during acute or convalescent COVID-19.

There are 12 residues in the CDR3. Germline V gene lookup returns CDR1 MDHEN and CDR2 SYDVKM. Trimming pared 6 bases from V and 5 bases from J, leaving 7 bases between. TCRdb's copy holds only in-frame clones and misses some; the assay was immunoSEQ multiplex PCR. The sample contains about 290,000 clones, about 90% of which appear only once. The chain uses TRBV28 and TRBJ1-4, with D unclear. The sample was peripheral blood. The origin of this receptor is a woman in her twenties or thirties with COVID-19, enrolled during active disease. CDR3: CASRDLNEKLFF. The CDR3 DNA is TGTGCCAGCAGGGACTTAAATGAAAAACTGTTTTTT.